The TCR beta chain under discussion was sequenced for a study of T cell responses to AZD1222 COVID-19 vaccine. TCRdb keeps only in-frame clones here, not all; method: immunoSEQ multiplex PCR. The table has about 120,000 clones, 75% to 90% seen once. This clone was counted between two and nine times. Its antigen is unknown. CDR3 length: 15 amino acids. V lost 5 bases and J lost 6; bases outside the gene matches: 10. The germline gives CDR1 KGHDR, CDR2 SFDVKD. Study-wide results and limits: It was only after the peak T cell response that any repertoires were sampled. Females outnumbered males among donors, who were mostly white British; clonal diversity was possibly underestimated. At baseline, seropositivity was found in only a handful of AZD1222 recipients.

The TCR comes from an adult in good health. Sequencing used peripheral blood, obtained on day 0 of MenACWY control vaccination. This sequence joins TRBV24-1 and TRBJ1-2; 8 positions match TRBD1. CDR3 DNA: TGTGCCACCAGTGCCGCAATCACAGGGGGTCATGGCTACACCTTC. It is translated as CATSAAITGGHGYTF.